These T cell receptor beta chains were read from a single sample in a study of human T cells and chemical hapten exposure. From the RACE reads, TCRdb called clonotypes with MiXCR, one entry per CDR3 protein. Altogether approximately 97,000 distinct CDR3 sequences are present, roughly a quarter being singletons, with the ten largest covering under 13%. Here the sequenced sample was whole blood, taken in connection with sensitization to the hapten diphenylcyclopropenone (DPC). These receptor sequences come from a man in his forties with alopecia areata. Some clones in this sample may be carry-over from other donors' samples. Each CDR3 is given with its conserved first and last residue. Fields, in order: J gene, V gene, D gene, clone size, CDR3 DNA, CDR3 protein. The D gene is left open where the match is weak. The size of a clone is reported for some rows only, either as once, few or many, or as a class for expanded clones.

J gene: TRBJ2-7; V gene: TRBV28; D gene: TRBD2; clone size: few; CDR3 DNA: TGTGCCAGCAGCCTCCAAGGACTAGCGGCCTCCTACGAGCAGTACTTC; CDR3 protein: CASSLQGLAASYEQYF
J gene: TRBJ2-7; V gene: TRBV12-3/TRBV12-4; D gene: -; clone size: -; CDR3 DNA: TGTGCCAGCAGTTTACCGGGACGGTCAGTGGAGCAGTACTTC; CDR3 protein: CASSLPGRSVEQYF
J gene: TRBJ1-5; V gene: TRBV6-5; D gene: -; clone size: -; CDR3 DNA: TGTGCCAGCAGGGACAGCATCAATCAGCCCCAGCATTTT; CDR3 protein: CASRDSINQPQHF
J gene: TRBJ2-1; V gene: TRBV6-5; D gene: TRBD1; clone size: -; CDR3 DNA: TGTGCCAGCAGCCTGGGACAGGGGGCCTCCTCGTACAATGAGCAGTTCTTC; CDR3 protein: CASSLGQGASSYNEQFF
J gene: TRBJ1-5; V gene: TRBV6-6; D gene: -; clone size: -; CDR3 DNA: TGTGCCAGCAGTTACTCGACCAGGTCGCATCAGCCCCAGCATTTT; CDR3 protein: CASSYSTRSHQPQHF
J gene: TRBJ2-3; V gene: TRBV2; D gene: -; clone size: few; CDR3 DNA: TGTGCCAGCAGTGAACGGAGCTTGAGGACAGATACGCAGTATTTT; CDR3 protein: CASSERSLRTDTQYF
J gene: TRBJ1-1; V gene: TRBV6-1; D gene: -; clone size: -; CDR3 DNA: TGTGCCAGCAGTGTGAGGTTAAGGGACACTGAAGCTTTCTTT; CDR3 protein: CASSVRLRDTEAFF
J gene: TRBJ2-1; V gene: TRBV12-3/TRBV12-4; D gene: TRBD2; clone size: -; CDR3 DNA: TGTGCCAGCAGGTTGGCGGGAGGGCAAGTGAATGAGCAGTTCTTC; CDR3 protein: CASRLAGGQVNEQFF
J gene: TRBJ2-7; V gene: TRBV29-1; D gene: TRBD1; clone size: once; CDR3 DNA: TGCAGCGTTGCCGGCGGACAGGGATTAGGGGAGCAGTACTTC; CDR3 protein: CSVAGGQGLGEQYF
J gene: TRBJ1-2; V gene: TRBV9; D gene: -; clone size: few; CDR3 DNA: TGTGCCAGCAGCGTAGCCCACAACTATGGCTACACCTTC; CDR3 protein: CASSVAHNYGYTF